This TCR beta chain was sequenced during a study of tumor-infiltrating lymphocytes in localized non-small cell lung cancer. As for the study in general: Resected tumor was paired with non-adjacent uninvolved lung from the same patient. Broader study findings: Tumors had more T cell infiltration than uninvolved lung, per TCRbeta sequencing and CD3 counts. T-cell fraction did not differ between immunotypes IM1 and IM2. Only some patients had TCR sequencing, depending on available tissue.

As regards this clone: The antigen remains undetermined.

With 4 bases removed from V and 0 bases from J, the gap between germline ends came to 10 bases. Germline V gene lookup returns CDR1 SGHRS and CDR2 YFSETQ. The CDR3 extends over 15 amino acids. Assay: immunoSEQ multiplex PCR; the TCRdb copy retains only in-frame clones and omits some. Among about 14,000 clones, 68% were seen once, and the ten largest hold around 10%. The rearrangement uses TRBV5-1 and TRBJ2-2; possible D gene TRBD1, 6 bases. The clonotype originates from a human donor with non-small cell lung cancer. Source material: uninvolved lung tissue not adjacent to the tumor. The CDR3 spells CASSPGHTNTGELFF. Written as DNA, the CDR3 is TGCGCCAGCAGCCCGGGACATACGAACACCGGGGAGCTGTTTTTT.